This TCR beta chain comes out of a study (dated by TCRdb to between 2014 and 2017). Looking at the study overall: The study set out to test whether tumor-infiltrating Tregs in breast cancer get recruited from blood Tregs or are instead converted in situ from other CD4+ T cell subsets.

Naive CD4+ T cells were purified with the Miltenyi Naive CD4+ T Cell Isolation kit, with Tregs depleted using CD25 microbeads. Tregs, naive and memory CD4+ T cells from tumor, blood and ipsilateral draining lymph nodes of a handful of breast cancer patients underwent full-length TCR alpha and beta sequencing. Mononuclear cells from lymph nodes or approximately 46 ml of peripheral blood were isolated by Ficoll density gradient centrifugation. FACS confirmed that the sorted cell populations were more than 90% pure. Full-length TCR variable regions were amplified by 5' RACE PCR with constant-region reverse primers, and semi-nested PCR with Nested Universal Primer A was subsequently performed. Using the ReliaPrep RNA Cell Miniprep System, total RNA was extracted, and the SMARTer RACE 5'/3' Kit was then used to reverse transcribe the RNA into 5'RACE-ready cDNA. An Illumina MiSeq was used to sequence the full-length TCR alpha and beta libraries, which had been barcoded with multiplex adaptors. As for the original processing: For each of nine subset-tissue groups, sequencing data from the five patients were pooled, and the groups were then compared using unsupervised clustering of TCR gene usage. The Morisita-Horn index was used to calculate repertoire similarity, with shared sequences weighted according to their contribution to each repertoire. In TCRdb, the public reads were trimmed at Q25 with fastp and aligned with MiXCR, with productive beta chains retained. A single entry per CDR3 protein holds the most common genes and DNA from its merged rows. TCRdb's processing, not the study's, gives the V and J calls here. This sample gives 10,000 to 15,000 distinct CDR3 sequences in total; about a quarter of them show up just once. The ten largest clones represent approximately 3% of the sample.

The CDR3, from cysteine to phenylalanine, totals 13 residues. The read is trimmed to its CDR3 DNA, 39 bases read in frame from base 1. Reading the germline V gene gives CDR1 SGHTS and CDR2 YDEGEE. Study-wide conclusions, independent of this receptor: The larger-cohort validation was restricted to a single TCR beta V-J rearrangement rather than whole repertoires. Tumor memory CD4+ T cell TCR gene usage clustered with blood and lymph node memory CD4+ cells and lymph node naive CD4+ cells. The TCR alpha and beta sequences of tumor-infiltrating Tregs showed the greatest overlap with tumor naive CD4+ T cells, followed by blood naive CD4+ T cells.

This clonotype was observed a single time. The target of this receptor is not known. With a much larger clone just one base away, this may be a read error. The source of this sequence is a female donor with breast cancer. The sequence joins TRBV5-8 to TRBJ1-2; the D gene cannot be resolved reliably. Material: naive CD4+ T cells sorted from blood. In the paper's terms, the cell subset or site label means: naive CD4+ T cells, CD4+CD45RA+CD25-. The DNA is as follows: TGTGCCAGCGGCTTGGAGGCGGACTATGGCTACACCTTC. The translation is CASGLEADYGYTF.